This T cell receptor (beta chain) was sequenced during a study of response to subunit inactivated influenza vaccine. Worth noting for this clonotype: The antigen is undetermined.

Germline assignment: CDR1 SGHAT and CDR2 FQNNGV. V was cut by 6 bases and J by 2 bases, with 10 bases left in between. CDR3 length equals 13 residues. A single record per CDR3 protein comes from TCRdb applying MiXCR to the RT-PCR reads. The repertoire holds 450,000 to 500,000 distinct CDR3 sequences, with approximately 11% as singletons. Study findings and constraints: Authors suggested each seasonal influenza vaccination recruits few new T cells.

The V and J genes are TRBV11-2 and TRBJ1-2; the D is unclear. The sequence came from a middle-aged man who received an inactivated influenza vaccine. Sample: PBMCs from blood, taken about 40 days after vaccination. CDR3 residues: CASRRTPNYGYTF. The CDR3 DNA reads TGTGCCAGCAGACGGACGCCGAACTATGGCTACACCTTC.